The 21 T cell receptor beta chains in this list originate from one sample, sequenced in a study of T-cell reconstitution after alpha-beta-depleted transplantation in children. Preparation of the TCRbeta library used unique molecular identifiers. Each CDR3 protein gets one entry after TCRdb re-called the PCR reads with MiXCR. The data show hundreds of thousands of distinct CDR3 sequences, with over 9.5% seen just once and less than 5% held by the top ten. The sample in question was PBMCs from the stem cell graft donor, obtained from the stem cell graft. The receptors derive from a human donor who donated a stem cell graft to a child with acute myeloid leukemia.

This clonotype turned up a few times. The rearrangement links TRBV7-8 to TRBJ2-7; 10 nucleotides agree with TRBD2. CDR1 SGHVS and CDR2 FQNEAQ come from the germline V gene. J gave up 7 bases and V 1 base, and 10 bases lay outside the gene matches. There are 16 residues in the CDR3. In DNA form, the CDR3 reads TGTGCCAGCAGCTTAGGACCCTTAGCGGGAGGCGCTGAGCAGTACTTC. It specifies CASSLGPLAGGAEQYF.

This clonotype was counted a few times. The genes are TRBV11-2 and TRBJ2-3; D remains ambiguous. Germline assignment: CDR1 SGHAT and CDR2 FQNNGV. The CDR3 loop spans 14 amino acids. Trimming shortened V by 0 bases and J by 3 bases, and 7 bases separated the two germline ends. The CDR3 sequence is CASSLDRKTDTQYF. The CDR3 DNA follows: TGTGCCAGCAGCTTAGATCGCAAGACAGATACGCAGTATTTT.

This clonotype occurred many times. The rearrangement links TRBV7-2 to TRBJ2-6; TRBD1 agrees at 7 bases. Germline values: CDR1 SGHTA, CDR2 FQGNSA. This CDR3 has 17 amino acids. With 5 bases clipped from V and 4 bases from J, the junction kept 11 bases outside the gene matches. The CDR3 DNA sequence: TGTGCCAGCAGCATCAACAGGGGTTCCCTCGGGGCCAACGTCCTGACTTTC. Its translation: CASSINRGSLGANVLTF.

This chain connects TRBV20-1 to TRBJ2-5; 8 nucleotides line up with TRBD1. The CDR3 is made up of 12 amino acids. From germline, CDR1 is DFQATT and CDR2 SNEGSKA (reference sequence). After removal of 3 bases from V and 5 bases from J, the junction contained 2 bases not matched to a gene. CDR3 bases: TGCAGTGCTAGGGACAGGGTGGAGACCCAGTACTTC. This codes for CSARDRVETQYF.

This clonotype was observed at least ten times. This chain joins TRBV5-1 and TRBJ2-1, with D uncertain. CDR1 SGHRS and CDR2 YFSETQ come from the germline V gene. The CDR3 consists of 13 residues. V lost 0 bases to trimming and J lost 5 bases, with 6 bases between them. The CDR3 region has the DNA TGCGCCAGCAGCTTGGAACCCCACAATGAGCAGTTCTTC. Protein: CASSLEPHNEQFF.

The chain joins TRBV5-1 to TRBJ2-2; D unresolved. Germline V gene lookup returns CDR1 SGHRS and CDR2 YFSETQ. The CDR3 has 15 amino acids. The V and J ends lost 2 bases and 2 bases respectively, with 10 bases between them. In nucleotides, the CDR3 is TGCGCCAGCAGCTTTTCGACCCTCAACACCGGGGAGCTGTTTTTT. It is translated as CASSFSTLNTGELFF.

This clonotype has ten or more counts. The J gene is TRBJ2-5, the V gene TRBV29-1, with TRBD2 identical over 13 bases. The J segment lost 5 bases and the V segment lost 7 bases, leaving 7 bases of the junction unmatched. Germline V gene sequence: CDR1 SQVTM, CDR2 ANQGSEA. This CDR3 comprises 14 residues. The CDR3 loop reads CSGRGLAGMETQYF. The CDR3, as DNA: TGCAGCGGGCGGGGACTAGCGGGAATGGAGACCCAGTACTTC. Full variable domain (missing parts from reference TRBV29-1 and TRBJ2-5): SAVISQKPSRDICQRGTSLTIQCQVDSQVTMMFWYRQQPGQSLTLIATANQGSEATYESGFVIDKFPISRPNLTFSTLTVSNMSPEDSSIYLCSGRGLAGMETQYFGPGTRLLVL.

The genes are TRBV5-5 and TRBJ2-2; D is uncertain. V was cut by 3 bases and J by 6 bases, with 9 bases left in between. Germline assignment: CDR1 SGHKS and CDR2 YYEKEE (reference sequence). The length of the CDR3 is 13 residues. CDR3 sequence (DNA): TGTGCCAGCAGCTCCAGGCTCCCCGGGGAGCTGTTTTTT. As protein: CASSSRLPGELFF.

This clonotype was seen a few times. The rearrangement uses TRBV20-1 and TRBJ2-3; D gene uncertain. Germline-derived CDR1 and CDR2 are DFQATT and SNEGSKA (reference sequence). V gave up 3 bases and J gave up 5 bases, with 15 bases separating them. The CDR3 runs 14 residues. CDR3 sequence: CSASPLSAEDTQYF. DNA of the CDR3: TGCAGTGCTAGTCCCCTGTCGGCGGAAGATACGCAGTATTTT.

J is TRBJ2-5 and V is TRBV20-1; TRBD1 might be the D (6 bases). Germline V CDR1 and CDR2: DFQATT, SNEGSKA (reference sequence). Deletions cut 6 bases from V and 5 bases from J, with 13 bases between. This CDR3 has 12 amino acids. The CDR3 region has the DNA TGCAGTGCGGCGGACAGCGAGGAGACCCAGTACTTC. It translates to CSAADSEETQYF.

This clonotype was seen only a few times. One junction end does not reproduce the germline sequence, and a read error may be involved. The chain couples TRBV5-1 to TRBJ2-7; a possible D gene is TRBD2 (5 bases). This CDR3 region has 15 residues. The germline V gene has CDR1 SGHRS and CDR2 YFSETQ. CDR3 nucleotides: TGCGCCAGTACCCTCAGCGCGGGTCCCTCCCACGAGCAGTACTTC. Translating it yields CASTLSAGPSHEQYF.

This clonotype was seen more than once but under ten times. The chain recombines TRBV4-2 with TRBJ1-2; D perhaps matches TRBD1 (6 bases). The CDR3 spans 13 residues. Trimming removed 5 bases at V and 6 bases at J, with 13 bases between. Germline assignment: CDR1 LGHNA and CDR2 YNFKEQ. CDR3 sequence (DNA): TGTGCCAGCAGCGATCAGGGGTTTGATGGCTACACCTTC. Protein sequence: CASSDQGFDGYTF.

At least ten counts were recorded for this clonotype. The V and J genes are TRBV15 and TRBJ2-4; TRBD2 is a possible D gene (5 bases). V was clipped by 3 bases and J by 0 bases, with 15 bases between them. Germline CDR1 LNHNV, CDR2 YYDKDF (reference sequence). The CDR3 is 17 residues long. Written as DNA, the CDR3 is TGTGCCACCAGCAGGAGAGCGGCGGCGGTAGCCAAAAACATTCAGTACTTC. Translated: CATSRRAAAVAKNIQYF.

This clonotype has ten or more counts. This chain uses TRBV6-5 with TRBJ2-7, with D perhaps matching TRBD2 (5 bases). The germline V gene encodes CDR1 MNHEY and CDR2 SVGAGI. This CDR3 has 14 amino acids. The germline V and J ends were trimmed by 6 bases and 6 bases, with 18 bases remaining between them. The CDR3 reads CASSLLGEKSEQYF. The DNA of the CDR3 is TGTGCCAGCAGCCTCCTCGGGGAGAAAAGCGAGCAGTACTTC.

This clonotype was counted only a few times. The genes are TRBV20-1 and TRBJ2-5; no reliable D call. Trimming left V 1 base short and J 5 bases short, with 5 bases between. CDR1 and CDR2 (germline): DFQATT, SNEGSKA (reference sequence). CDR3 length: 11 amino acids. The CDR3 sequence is CSARVKETQYF. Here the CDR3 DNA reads TGCAGTGCTAGAGTCAAGGAGACCCAGTACTTC.

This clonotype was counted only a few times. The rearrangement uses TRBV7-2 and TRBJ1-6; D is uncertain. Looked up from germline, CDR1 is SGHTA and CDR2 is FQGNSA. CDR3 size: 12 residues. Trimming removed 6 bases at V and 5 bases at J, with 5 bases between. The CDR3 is CASRRDNSPLHF. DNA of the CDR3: TGTGCCAGCAGACGGGATAATTCACCCCTCCACTTT. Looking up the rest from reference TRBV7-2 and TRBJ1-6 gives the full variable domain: GAGVSQSPSNKVTEKGKDVELRCDPISGHTALYWYRQSLGQGLEFLIYFQGNSAPDKSGLPSDRFSAERTGGSVSTLTIQRTQQEDSAVYLCASRRDNSPLHFGNGTRLTVT.

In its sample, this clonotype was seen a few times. CDR3 amino acids: CASEVGGQGIQYF. The CDR3 nucleotides read TGTGCCAGCGAGGTGGGGGGCCAGGGGATCCAGTACTTC. The chain combines TRBV7-2 with TRBJ2-5, with D perhaps assigned TRBD1 or TRBD2 (6 bases each). The V and J ends lost 8 bases and 10 bases respectively, with 20 bases between them. This CDR3 spans 13 amino acids. Germline CDR1 and CDR2: SGHTA and FQGNSA.

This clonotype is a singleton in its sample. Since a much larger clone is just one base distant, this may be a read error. This CDR3 is CSVYLNEQCF. CDR3 DNA: TGCAGCGTTTACCTAAATGAGCAGTGCTTC. The J gene is TRBJ2-1, the V gene TRBV29-1; the D is unclear. The germline CDR1 and CDR2 sequences are SQVTM and ANQGSEA. The CDR3 has 10 amino acids.

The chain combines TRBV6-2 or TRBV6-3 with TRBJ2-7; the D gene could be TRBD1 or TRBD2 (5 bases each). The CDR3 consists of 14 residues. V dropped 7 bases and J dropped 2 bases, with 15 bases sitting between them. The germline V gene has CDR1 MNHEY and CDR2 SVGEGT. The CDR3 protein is CASKGSGLPYEQYF. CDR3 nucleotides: TGTGCCAGCAAGGGGTCCGGACTGCCCTACGAGCAGTACTTC.

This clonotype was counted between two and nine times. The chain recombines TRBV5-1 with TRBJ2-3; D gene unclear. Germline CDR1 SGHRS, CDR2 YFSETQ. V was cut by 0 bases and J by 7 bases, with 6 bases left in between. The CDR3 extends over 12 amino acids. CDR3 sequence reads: CASSLDVNTQYF. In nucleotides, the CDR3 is TGCGCCAGCAGCTTGGACGTGAATACGCAGTATTTT.

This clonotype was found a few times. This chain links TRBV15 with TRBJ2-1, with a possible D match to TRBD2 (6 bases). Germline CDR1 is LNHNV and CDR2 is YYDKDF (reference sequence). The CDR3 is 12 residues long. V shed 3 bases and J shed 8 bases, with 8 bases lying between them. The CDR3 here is CATSSLADEQFF. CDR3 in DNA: TGTGCCACCAGCAGTTTAGCGGATGAGCAGTTCTTC.